A single sample is the source of the 27 T cell receptor beta chains below, sequenced in a study of siplizumab effects on memory and regulatory T cells. Here immunoSEQ multiplex PCR was the method, and the copy in TCRdb shows in-frame clones only, minus some. The repertoire holds some 5,000 clones, with approximately 46% as singletons. Coculture of mixed lymphocyte reaction cells was performed at 37°C for less than seven days. The antigens these receptors bind are not known. Sequenced sample: CFSE-low (dividing) CD8+ T cells sorted from an allogeneic mixed lymphocyte reaction. These receptors originate from a human donor in good health; the cells came from an allogeneic mixed lymphocyte reaction. Some clones in this sample may be carry-over from other donors' samples.

The chain combines TRBV10-2 with TRBJ2-7; D uncertain. V lost 3 bases and J 2 bases, leaving 8 bases between the germline ends. Germline CDR1 WSHSY, CDR2 SAAADI. The CDR3 totals 13 residues. This chain's CDR3 is CASSDGRAYEQYF. The DNA of the CDR3 is TGCGCCAGCAGTGATGGCAGAGCCTACGAGCAGTACTTC.

A word on this clone: A much larger clone differs by one base, so this may be a read error. The chain joins TRBV5-6 to TRBJ2-7; D uncertain. Germline V gene lookup returns CDR1 SGHDT and CDR2 YYEEEE. Between the trimmed V and J ends, which lost 1 base and 2 bases, there was a span of 7 bases. The CDR3 has 13 amino acids. This chain's CDR3 is CASSLTSPYEQYF. CDR3 nucleotide sequence: TGTGCCAGCAGCTTGACATCTCCCTACGAGCAGTACTTC.

This clone was seen a few times. The chain couples TRBV4-1 to TRBJ2-7; maybe TRBD1 (5 bases). V lost 2 bases, J lost 2 bases, and 7 bases lay in between. CDR1 MGHRA and CDR2 YSYEKL come from the germline V gene. The CDR3 covers 13 residues. The CDR3 spells CASSQTRAYEQYF. CDR3 in DNA: TGCGCCAGCAGCCAAACCAGGGCCTACGAGCAGTACTTC.

The chain joins TRBV5-4 to TRBJ1-1; D is perhaps TRBD1 (5 bases). The CDR3 consists of 13 residues. CDR1 is SGHNT, CDR2 YYREEE, per germline (reference sequence). Trimming removed 0 bases at V and 3 bases at J, with 6 bases between. CDR3 in amino acids: CASSLVGDTEAFF. The CDR3 nucleotides are TGTGCCAGCAGCTTGGTAGGGGACACTGAAGCTTTCTTT. Together with reference TRBV5-4 and TRBJ1-1, the CDR3 gives the full variable domain: ETGVTQSPTHLIKTRGQQVTLRCSSQSGHNTVSWYQQALGQGPQFIFQYYREEENGRGNFPPRFSGLQFPNYSSELNVNALELDDSALYLCASSLVGDTEAFFGQGTRLTVV.

J is TRBJ1-1 and V is TRBV25-1; D is ambiguous. Germline lookup yields CDR1 MGHDK and CDR2 SYGVNS. V gave up 2 bases and J gave up 3 bases, with 7 bases separating them. The CDR3 has 13 residues. CDR3 loop: CASSERLYTEAFF. CDR3 nucleotide sequence: TGTGCCAGCAGTGAACGGTTGTACACTGAAGCTTTCTTT.

CDR3 nucleotide sequence: TGTGCCAGTAGTATTGGCTCTGGCGGGAGAATCCCCTACGAGCAGTACTTC. Amino acid sequence: CASSIGSGGRIPYEQYF. The chain joins TRBV19 to TRBJ2-7; 7 bases are a match to TRBD2. From germline, CDR1 is LNHDA and CDR2 SQIVND (reference sequence). There are 17 residues in the CDR3. Trimming cost V 3 bases and J 2 bases; bases outside gene matches: 13.

V usage is TRBV9 and J usage is TRBJ2-1; D may match TRBD1 or TRBD2 (5 bases each). V lost 4 bases and J 2 bases, leaving 13 bases between the germline ends. This CDR3 region has 15 residues. Germline-derived CDR1 and CDR2 are SGDLS and YYNGEE. The CDR3 sequence: CASSPPEGTYNEQFF. The CDR3 DNA is TGTGCCAGCAGCCCCCCCGAGGGGACCTACAATGAGCAGTTCTTC.

The genes are TRBV7-9 and TRBJ2-1; the D is unclear. The ends were cut back, 6 bases at V and 2 bases at J, with 8 bases in the middle. The CDR3 is made up of 13 amino acids. Germline-derived CDR1 and CDR2 are SEHNR and FQNEAQ (reference sequence). The CDR3 region is CASRPTAYNEQFF. As DNA, the CDR3 is TGTGCCAGCAGACCTACAGCCTACAATGAGCAGTTCTTC.

The rearrangement links TRBV28 to TRBJ2-7, with unresolved D. This CDR3 has 17 amino acids. With 2 bases removed from V and 3 bases from J, the gap between germline ends came to 20 bases. The germline gives CDR1 MDHEN, CDR2 SYDVKM. Written as DNA, the CDR3 is TGTGCCAGCAGTTTAGTAACGTCACGCCTTAAAAACTACGAGCAGTACTTC. Translation: CASSLVTSRLKNYEQYF. The entire variable domain, with the rest obtained from reference TRBV28 and TRBJ2-7, is as follows: DVKVTQSSRYLVKRTGEKVFLECVQDMDHENMFWYRQDPGLGLRLIYFSYDVKMKEKGDIPEGYSVSREKKERFSLILESASTNQTSMYLCASSLVTSRLKNYEQYFGPGTRLTVT.

The chain combines TRBV5-5 with TRBJ2-2; TRBD2 aligns across 14 bases. Germline CDR1 reads SGHKS; CDR2 reads YYEKEE (reference sequence). The CDR3 is 17 amino acids. Losses at the gene ends were 4 bases for V and 1 base for J; bases not matched to a gene: 3. The CDR3 spells CASSDGLAGGNTGELFF. The CDR3 DNA reads as TGTGCCAGCAGCGACGGACTAGCGGGAGGGAACACCGGGGAGCTGTTTTTT.

The rearrangement links TRBV19 to TRBJ1-2, with 7 bases fitting TRBD1. Germline loops: CDR1 LNHDA, CDR2 SQIVND (reference sequence). With 3 bases clipped from V and 4 bases from J, the junction kept 11 bases outside the gene matches. The CDR3 extends over 16 amino acids. The CDR3 nucleotides read TGTGCCAGTAGTATGACAATGACAGGGTCGGCCTATGGCTACACCTTC. Amino acids: CASSMTMTGSAYGYTF.

V usage is TRBV9 and J usage is TRBJ2-3, with TRBD2 matching over 12 bases. The germline V gene encodes CDR1 SGDLS and CDR2 YYNGEE. Trimming removed 3 bases from V and 6 bases from J; junction bases left unmatched: 8. This CDR3 region has 16 residues. CDR3 bases: TGTGCCAGCAGCGCTCTAGCGGGAGGGCCATCGGATACGCAGTATTTT. Translation: CASSALAGGPSDTQYF.

Concerning this clone: The sample contains more than one DNA sequence encoding this CDR3. The chain uses TRBV15 and TRBJ2-7; perhaps TRBD2 as D (5 bases). The germline gives CDR1 LNHNV, CDR2 YYDKDF (reference sequence). V lost 0 bases, J lost 7 bases, and 10 bases lay in between. The CDR3 extends over 13 amino acids. The CDR3 DNA sequence: TGTGCCACCAGCAGAGATTCGGGGTTTGAGCAGTACTTC. Translated, it gives CATSRDSGFEQYF.

This sequence joins TRBV5-5 and TRBJ2-1, with D hard to call. Trimming cost V 0 bases and J 5 bases, with 9 bases left between them. From germline, CDR1 is SGHKS and CDR2 YYEKEE (reference sequence). The CDR3 loop spans 14 amino acids. CDR3 DNA sequence: TGTGCCAGCAGCTTGGGGTTGGAGAACAATGAGCAGTTCTTC. Its protein is CASSLGLENNEQFF.

V is TRBV14 and J is TRBJ1-2; D uncertain. The CDR3 consists of 14 residues. CDR1 and CDR2 from the germline V gene are SGHDN and FVKESK. V lost 1 base, J lost 4 bases, and 10 bases lay in between. CDR3 loop: CASSQGLLGYGYTF. CDR3 nucleotides: TGTGCCAGCAGCCAAGGGCTGCTCGGCTATGGCTACACCTTC.

This chain links TRBV29-1 with TRBJ2-7; no clear D. Germline V gene lookup returns CDR1 SQVTM and CDR2 ANQGSEA. The CDR3 has 13 residues. V gave up 5 bases and J gave up 0 bases, with 11 bases separating them. CDR3 amino acids: CSVRHMDSYEQYF. CDR3 in DNA: TGCAGCGTTAGACACATGGACTCCTACGAGCAGTACTTC.

This clone showed up just a few times. The V gene is TRBV2, the J gene TRBJ2-3; maybe TRBD2 (6 bases). Germline V gene lookup returns CDR1 SNHLY and CDR2 FYNNEI. The V end lost 6 bases, the J end lost 0 bases, and 13 bases lay between the germline ends. The CDR3 consists of 15 residues. Here the CDR3 DNA reads TGTGCCAGCAGCCGGCTAGCGTTTAGCACAGATACGCAGTATTTT. Residues: CASSRLAFSTDTQYF.

The chain carries TRBV27 and TRBJ2-7; 8 nucleotides line up with TRBD2. The CDR3 loop spans 17 amino acids. The V segment lost 2 bases and the J segment 0 bases; nucleotides outside the gene matches: 9. Germline CDR1 and CDR2: MNHEY and SMNVEV (reference sequence). The CDR3 DNA is TGTGCCAGCAGTTTACTGTCGGGGGGGGAGAGCTCCTACGAGCAGTACTTC. Protein product: CASSLLSGGESSYEQYF.

This clone was picked up a small number of times. This chain connects TRBV6-5 to TRBJ1-4, with unresolved D. The CDR3 has 15 residues. The V gene lost 1 base and the J gene lost 0 bases, with 6 bases spanning the gap. The germline gives CDR1 MNHEY, CDR2 SVGAGI. The CDR3 DNA reads as TGTGCCAGCAGTTACTTCGGGGCAACTAATGAAAAACTGTTTTTT. This translates into CASSYFGATNEKLFF.

This clone showed up just a few times. The chain carries TRBV27 and TRBJ2-7, with TRBD1 as a possible D gene (5 bases). The germline V gene encodes CDR1 MNHEY and CDR2 SMNVEV (reference sequence). The CDR3 has 15 amino acids. V was pared by 5 bases and J by 2 bases, with 16 bases between. CDR3 protein: CASSPLGATTYEQYF. DNA of the CDR3: TGTGCCAGCAGTCCGCTAGGGGCCACGACCTACGAGCAGTACTTC.

The gene calls are TRBV5-8 and TRBJ2-1; the match to TRBD1 covers 8 bases. V lost 4 bases, J lost 3 bases, and 9 bases stayed unmatched. Germline V lookup: CDR1 SGHTS, CDR2 YDEGEE. The length of the CDR3 is 16 residues. The CDR3 region has the DNA TGTGCCAGCAGCCCCAGGACAGGGCGAGACTACAATGAGCAGTTCTTC. Translated, it gives CASSPRTGRDYNEQFF.

The rearrangement joins TRBV19 to TRBJ2-7; possibly TRBD2 for D (6 bases). The CDR3 totals 16 residues. Trimming left V 1 base short and J 4 bases short, with 17 bases between. From germline, CDR1 is LNHDA and CDR2 SQIVND (reference sequence). This CDR3 reads CASSIASGTGFYEQYF. Here the CDR3 DNA reads TGTGCCAGTAGTATAGCATCCGGGACTGGATTTTACGAGCAGTACTTC. Looking up the rest from reference TRBV19 and TRBJ2-7 gives the full variable domain: DGGITQSPKYLFRKEGQNVTLSCEQNLNHDAMYWYRQDPGQGLRLIYYSQIVNDFQKGDIAEGYSVSREKKESFPLTVTSAQKNPTAFYLCASSIASGTGFYEQYFGPGTRLTVT.

This clone qualifies as medium-sized. V gene TRBV4-1 combines with J gene TRBJ1-5; 7 positions agree with TRBD1. This CDR3 has 15 amino acids. With V trimmed by 3 bases and J by 0 bases, 2 bases remained unmatched. Germline CDR1 and CDR2: MGHRA and YSYEKL. CDR3 bases: TGCGCCAGCAGCCACTCAGGGGGTAGCAATCAGCCCCAGCATTTT. Its translation: CASSHSGGSNQPQHF.

The chain is built from TRBV5-6 and TRBJ2-7; possibly TRBD1 for D (7 bases). Trimming cost V 2 bases and J 3 bases, with 12 bases left between them. This CDR3 comprises 14 residues. Germline V lookup: CDR1 SGHDT, CDR2 YYEEEE. The CDR3 spells CASSFGGGLYEQYF. For the CDR3, the DNA is TGTGCCAGCAGCTTTGGAGGGGGCCTCTACGAGCAGTACTTC.

As for this clone: One junction end does not reproduce the germline sequence, and a read error may be involved. The V and J genes are TRBV4-2 and TRBJ2-3; D is possibly TRBD2 (6 bases). The germline CDR1 and CDR2 sequences are LGHNA and YNFKEQ. The CDR3 length is 15 residues. This chain's CDR3 is CASSQEGGMGRTLVF. CDR3 nucleotides: TGTGCCAGCAGCCAAGAGGGAGGTATGGGGCGGACTCTGGTATTT.

Within the sample, this clone is medium-sized (0.01 to 0.1%). V gene TRBV18 combines with J gene TRBJ1-2; 8 bases match TRBD1. With V trimmed by 6 bases and J by 3 bases, 12 bases remained unmatched. The CDR3 has 16 amino acids. From germline, CDR1 is KGHSH and CDR2 LQKENI. The CDR3 DNA sequence: TGTGCCAGCTCCCGCCCCTCCGGGACAGGCGACTATGGCTACACCTTC. Its translation: CASSRPSGTGDYGYTF.

The V call is TRBV23-1, the J call TRBJ1-5; tentatively, D is TRBD1 (6 bases). TRBV23-1 carries the ORF label, with uncertain function. The CDR3 totals 19 residues. Trimming left V 2 bases short and J 0 bases short, with 20 bases between. This CDR3 reads CASSQISWEGEYSNQPQHF. Here the CDR3 DNA reads TGCGCCAGCAGTCAAATCTCATGGGAGGGGGAATATAGCAATCAGCCCCAGCATTTT.